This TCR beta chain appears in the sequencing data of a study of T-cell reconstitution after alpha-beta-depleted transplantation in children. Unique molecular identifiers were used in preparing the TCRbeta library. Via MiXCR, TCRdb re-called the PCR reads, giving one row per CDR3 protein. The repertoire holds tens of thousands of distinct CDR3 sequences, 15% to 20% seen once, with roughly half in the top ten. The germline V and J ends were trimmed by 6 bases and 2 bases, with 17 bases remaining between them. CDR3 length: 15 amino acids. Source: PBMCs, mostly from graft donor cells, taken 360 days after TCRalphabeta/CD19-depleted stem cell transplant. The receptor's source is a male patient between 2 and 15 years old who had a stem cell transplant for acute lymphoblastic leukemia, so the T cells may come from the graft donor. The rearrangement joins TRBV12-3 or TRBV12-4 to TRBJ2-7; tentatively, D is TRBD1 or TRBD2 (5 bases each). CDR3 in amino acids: CASSYSRGSPYEQYF. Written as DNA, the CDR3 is TGTGCCAGCAGCTATTCGAGGGGATCCCCCTACGAGCAGTACTTC.